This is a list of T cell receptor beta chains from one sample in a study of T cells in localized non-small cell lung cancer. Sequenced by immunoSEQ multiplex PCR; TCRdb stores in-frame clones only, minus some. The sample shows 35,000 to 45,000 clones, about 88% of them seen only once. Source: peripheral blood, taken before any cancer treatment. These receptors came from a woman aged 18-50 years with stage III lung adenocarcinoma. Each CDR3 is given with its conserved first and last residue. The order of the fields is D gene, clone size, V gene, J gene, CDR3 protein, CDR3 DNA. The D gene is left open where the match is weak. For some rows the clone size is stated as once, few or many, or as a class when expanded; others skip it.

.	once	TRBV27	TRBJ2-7	CASSLWGAAYEQYF	TGTGCCAGCAGTTTGTGGGGGGCCGCCTACGAGCAGTACTTC
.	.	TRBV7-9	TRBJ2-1	CASSLTGNEQFF	TGTGCCAGCAGCTTGACAGGCAATGAGCAGTTCTTC
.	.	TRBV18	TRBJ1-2	CASSPGQGRDFGYTF	TGTGCCAGCTCACCAGGCCAGGGAAGGGACTTTGGCTACACCTTC
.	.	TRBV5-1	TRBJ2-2	CASSLPSAAAGELFF	TGCGCCAGCAGCTTGCCTAGTGCCGCCGCCGGGGAGCTGTTTTTT
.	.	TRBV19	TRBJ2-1	CASSIGRKAYFESYNEQFF	TGTGCCAGTAGTATCGGCAGGAAGGCCTACTTTGAATCCTACAATGAGCAGTTCTTC
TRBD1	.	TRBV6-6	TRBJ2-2	CASSPEYRGAGELFF	TGTGCCAGCAGCCCCGAATACAGGGGTGCCGGGGAGCTGTTTTTT
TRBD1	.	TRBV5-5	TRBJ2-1	CASSFTGDRVGNEQFF	TGTGCCAGCAGCTTTACCGGGGACAGGGTTGGGAATGAGCAGTTCTTC
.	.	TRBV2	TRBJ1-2	CASGTGPPGDYGYTF	TGTGCCAGTGGCACCGGGCCCCCCGGCGACTATGGCTACACCTTC
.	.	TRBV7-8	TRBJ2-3	CASSLEGGTDTQYF	TGTGCCAGCAGCTTAGAAGGGGGGACAGATACGCAGTATTTT
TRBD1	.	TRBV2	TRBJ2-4	CASTGTGIRENIQYF	TGTGCCAGCACTGGGACAGGGATCCGTGAAAACATTCAGTACTTC
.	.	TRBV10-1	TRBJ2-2	CASSPDRSNTGELFF	TGCGCCAGCAGTCCGGACAGATCTAACACCGGGGAGCTGTTTTTT
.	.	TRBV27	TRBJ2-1	CASSFGTYNEQFF	TGTGCCAGCAGTTTTGGAACCTACAATGAGCAGTTCTTC
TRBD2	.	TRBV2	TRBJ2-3	CASNKGLADTDTQYF	TGTGCCAGCAACAAAGGACTAGCCGACACAGATACGCAGTATTTT
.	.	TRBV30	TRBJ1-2	CAWSPERGAGYTF	TGTGCCTGGAGTCCCGAAAGAGGGGCTGGCTACACCTTC
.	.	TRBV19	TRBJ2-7	CASSISGGAGYEQYF	TGTGCCAGTAGTATATCCGGCGGGGCTGGCTACGAGCAGTACTTC
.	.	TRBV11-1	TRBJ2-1	CASTPDRSYNEQFF	TGTGCCAGCACCCCAGACAGGTCCTACAATGAGCAGTTCTTC
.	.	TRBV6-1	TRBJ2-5	CASSEGGSGQETQYF	TGTGCCAGCAGTGAAGGTGGTAGCGGCCAAGAGACCCAGTACTTC
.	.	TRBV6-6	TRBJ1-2	CASSTGDGGYTF	TGTGCCAGCAGTACTGGGGACGGCGGCTACACCTTC
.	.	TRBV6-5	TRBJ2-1	CASRRRIGSDNEQFF	TGTGCCAGCAGGCGGCGTATAGGCTCGGACAATGAGCAGTTCTTC
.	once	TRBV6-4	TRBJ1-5	CASSDGGDQPQHF	TGTGCCAGCAGTGACGGAGGAGATCAGCCCCAGCATTTT
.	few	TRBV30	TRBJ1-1	CAWRDSPNTEAFF	TGTGCCTGGAGAGACTCACCGAACACTGAAGCTTTCTTT
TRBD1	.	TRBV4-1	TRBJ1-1	CASSQATGPTEAFF	TGCGCCAGCAGCCAAGCGACAGGGCCCACTGAAGCTTTCTTT
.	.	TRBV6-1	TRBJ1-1	CASRLGRNTEAFF	TGTGCCAGCAGGCTCGGACGGAACACTGAAGCTTTCTTT
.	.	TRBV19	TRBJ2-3	CASSPPFGQGKTDTQYF	TGTGCCAGTAGTCCCCCCTTCGGCCAGGGAAAGACAGATACGCAGTATTTT
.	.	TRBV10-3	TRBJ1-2	CAISESMADYGYTF	TGTGCCATCAGTGAGTCGATGGCGGACTATGGCTACACCTTC
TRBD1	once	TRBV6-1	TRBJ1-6	CASIVDRGYNSPLHF	TGTGCCAGCATAGTCGACAGGGGCTATAATTCACCCCTCCACTTT
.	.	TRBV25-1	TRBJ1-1	CASSESARHTEAFF	TGTGCCAGCAGTGAATCGGCACGCCACACTGAAGCTTTCTTT
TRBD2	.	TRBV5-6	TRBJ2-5	CASSGWRSSGEETQYF	TGTGCCAGCAGCGGGTGGAGGTCTAGCGGGGAAGAGACCCAGTACTTC
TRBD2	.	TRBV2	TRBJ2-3	CASSDVAGRADTQYF	TGTGCCAGCAGTGACGTAGCGGGGAGGGCAGATACGCAGTATTTT
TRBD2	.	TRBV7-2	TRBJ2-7	CASSLRLAGGATYEQYF	TGTGCCAGCAGCCTGAGACTAGCGGGGGGCGCGACTTACGAGCAGTACTTC
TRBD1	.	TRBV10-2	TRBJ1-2	CASGGDRGRYGYTF	TGCGCCAGCGGTGGGGACAGGGGGCGATATGGCTACACCTTC
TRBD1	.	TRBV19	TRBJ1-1	CATNPTGRGLNTEAFF	TGTGCCACCAACCCGACAGGGAGGGGTTTGAACACTGAAGCTTTCTTT
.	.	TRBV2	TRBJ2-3	CASSERGAWGTDTQYF	TGTGCCAGCAGTGAACGAGGGGCCTGGGGCACAGATACGCAGTATTTT
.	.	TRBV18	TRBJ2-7	CASSQGKTYEQYF	TGTGCCAGCTCGCAGGGCAAAACCTACGAGCAGTACTTC
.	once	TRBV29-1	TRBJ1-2	CSVEELPRDGYTF	TGCAGCGTTGAGGAACTCCCGAGGGATGGCTACACCTTC
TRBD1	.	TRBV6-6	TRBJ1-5	CASSSRTGGSNQPQHF	TGTGCCAGCAGTTCTCGGACAGGGGGGAGCAATCAGCCCCAGCATTTT
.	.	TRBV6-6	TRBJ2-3	CASSYAQPSTDTQYF	TGTGCCAGCAGTTACGCTCAGCCTAGCACAGATACGCAGTATTTT
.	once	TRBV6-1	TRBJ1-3	CASSEAGTVANTIYF	TGTGCCAGCAGTGAAGCCGGGACTGTAGCAAACACCATATATTTT
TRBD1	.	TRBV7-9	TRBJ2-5	CASSFGQGAMKKQETQYF	TGTGCCAGCAGCTTTGGGCAGGGGGCAATGAAAAAACAAGAGACCCAGTACTTC
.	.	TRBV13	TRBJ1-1	CASSLRAGTNTEAFF	TGTGCCAGCAGCTTACGGGCAGGGACGAACACTGAAGCTTTCTTT
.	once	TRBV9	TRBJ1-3	CASSPAGIGNTIYF	TGTGCCAGCAGCCCGGCGGGTATAGGGAACACCATATATTTT
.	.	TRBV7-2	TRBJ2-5	CASSLGGDKTQYF	TGTGCCAGCAGCTTAGGCGGGGATAAGACCCAGTACTTC
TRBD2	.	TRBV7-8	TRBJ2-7	CASSPSAAGGPYEQYF	TGTGCCAGCAGCCCATCCGCAGCGGGGGGGCCCTACGAGCAGTACTTC